These 15 T cell receptor beta chains were sequenced from one sample in a study of cytotoxic CD8 clonotypes in ibrutinib-treated CLL (dated by TCRdb to the early 2020s). The sample's time point label is to be understood as: approximately eleven months on ibrutinib. The library came from the immunoSEQ multiplex PCR assay. TCRdb carries this immuneACCESS record with in-frame sequences only. Its versions omit some clonotypes, under half of them owing to an unresolved V gene in the studies checked, with the rest unexplained. This sample comprises 120,000 to 150,000 clones, 60% to 80% of them detected only once. The top ten constitute around a quarter of the sample. The sequences come from PBMCs, collected after 12 months of ibrutinib treatment. The source is a human donor with chronic lymphocytic leukemia.

The chain links TRBV7-9 to TRBJ2-1, with D perhaps matching TRBD1 (5 bases). CDR3 size: 14 residues. Germline values: CDR1 SEHNR, CDR2 FQNEAQ (reference sequence). Trimming stripped 7 bases from V and 5 bases from J, with 15 bases between. CDR3 sequence: CASTVGRGDNEQFF. The CDR3 coding sequence is TGTGCCAGCACCGTGGGTAGGGGCGACAATGAGCAGTTCTTC.

The chain has TRBV11-3 and TRBJ2-5, with 9 nucleotides matching TRBD1. V shed 7 bases and J 5 bases; nucleotides not matched to a gene: 8. Germline V gene data show CDR1 as SGHNT and CDR2 as YENEEA. This CDR3 is 14 amino acids long. CDR3 nucleotides: TGTGCCAGCACCGAGGGACAGGGTTGGGAGACCCAGTACTTC. It is translated as CASTEGQGWETQYF.

The J gene is TRBJ1-5, the V gene TRBV6-4; D may be TRBD1 (6 bases). The CDR3 runs to 14 residues. V lost 3 bases and J 8 bases, leaving 14 bases between the germline ends. Germline V gives CDR1 MRHNA, CDR2 SNTAGT. This CDR3 is CASSEGHPEKPQHF. In DNA form, the CDR3 reads TGTGCCAGCAGTGAGGGACACCCAGAGAAGCCCCAGCATTTT.

This clone has more than one count but fewer than ten. V usage is TRBV6-1 and J usage is TRBJ2-7; 11 bases are shared with TRBD2. Germline-derived CDR1 and CDR2 are MNHNS and SASEGT. With 7 bases clipped from V and 6 bases from J, the junction kept 8 bases outside the gene matches. The CDR3 is made up of 14 amino acids. The CDR3 DNA sequence: TGTGCCAGCACCGTAACTAGCGGGAGTGGCGAGCAGTACTTC. Its protein product is CASTVTSGSGEQYF.

The CDR3 here is CASSIIGGGGTGELFF. In DNA form, the CDR3 reads TGTGCCAGTAGTATAATTGGCGGGGGAGGTACCGGGGAGCTGTTTTTT. V and J are TRBV19 and TRBJ2-2, with 7 bases lining up with TRBD2. The V gene's germline CDR1 is LNHDA and CDR2 SQIVND (reference sequence). J was trimmed by 5 bases and V by 2 bases; bases with no gene match: 8. This CDR3 contains 16 residues. Full variable domain (remainder filled in from reference TRBV19 and TRBJ2-2): DGGITQSPKYLFRKEGQNVTLSCEQNLNHDAMYWYRQDPGQGLRLIYYSQIVNDFQKGDIAEGYSVSREKKESFPLTVTSAQKNPTAFYLCASSIIGGGGTGELFFGEGSRLTVL.

V and J are TRBV7-3 and TRBJ2-2, with TRBD1 matching 9 bases. J lost 8 bases, V lost 9 bases, and 10 bases had no gene match. Germline V gives CDR1 SGHTA, CDR2 FQGTGA. The CDR3 has 14 amino acids. CDR3 loop: CASGGQGFVGELFF. The CDR3 coding sequence is TGTGCCAGTGGGGGACAGGGTTTCGTAGGGGAGCTGTTTTTT.

CDR3 loop: CASSIIQGASEKLFF. CDR3 DNA sequence: TGTGCCAGTAGTATAATACAGGGGGCGAGTGAAAAACTGTTTTTT. The chain joins TRBV19 to TRBJ1-4, with 9 bases matching TRBD1. Germline lookup yields CDR1 LNHDA and CDR2 SQIVND (reference sequence). This CDR3 spans 15 amino acids. The J segment lost 7 bases and the V segment lost 2 bases, leaving 5 bases of the junction unmatched.

The chain is built from TRBV5-5 and TRBJ1-3; 9 positions agree with TRBD1. The germline gives CDR1 SGHKS, CDR2 YYEKEE (reference sequence). V gave up 5 bases and J gave up 2 bases; unmatched junction bases: 5. The CDR3 is 15 residues long. The CDR3 sequence is CASSPTGGTGNTIYF. CDR3 coding DNA: TGTGCCAGCAGTCCTACAGGGGGCACTGGAAACACCATATATTTT. Combining the CDR3 with reference TRBV5-5 and TRBJ1-3 gives the whole variable domain DAGVTQSPTHLIKTRGQQVTLRCSPISGHKSVSWYQQVLGQGPQFIFQYYEKEERGRGNFPDRFSARQFPNYSSELNVNALLLGDSALYLCASSPTGGTGNTIYFGEGSWLTVV.

The chain employs TRBV7-7 and TRBJ2-6, with 8 bases fitting TRBD2. This CDR3 contains 16 residues. V lost 1 base, J lost 2 bases, and 1 base stayed unmatched. Per germline, CDR1 SSHAT and CDR2 FNYEAQ (reference sequence). CDR3: CASSLGAGAGANVLTF. CDR3 bases: TGTGCCAGCAGCTTAGGAGCGGGGGCTGGGGCCAACGTCCTGACTTTC.

By its share, this clone is large. The chain couples TRBV27 to TRBJ1-4; D is unresolved. The V end was cut by 2 bases, the J end by 10 bases, with 17 bases between. Germline V gene lookup returns CDR1 MNHEY and CDR2 SMNVEV (reference sequence). The CDR3 extends over 15 amino acids. CDR3 DNA: TGTGCCAGCAGTTTAAGTTCGAGACATGATGGAAAACTGTTTTTT. It translates to CASSLSSRHDGKLFF.

This clone was seen a few times. The rearrangement joins TRBV29-1 to TRBJ1-2; no reliable D call. Germline V lookup: CDR1 SQVTM, CDR2 ANQGSEA. Deletions cut 2 bases from V and 4 bases from J, with 11 bases between. The CDR3 is 13 amino acids. CDR3 sequence reads: CSVESPVPYGYTF. In DNA, the CDR3 is TGCAGCGTTGAATCCCCGGTTCCCTATGGCTACACCTTC.

V is TRBV27 and J is TRBJ2-7, with 9 bases lining up with TRBD1. V lost 5 bases and J lost 2; bases outside the gene matches: 4. The CDR3 totals 14 residues. Germline CDR1 MNHEY, CDR2 SMNVEV (reference sequence). The CDR3 protein is CASSPGTGPYEQYF. The CDR3 DNA reads TGTGCCAGCAGTCCAGGGACAGGGCCCTACGAGCAGTACTTC.

The chain has TRBV30 and TRBJ1-6, with a weak D call TRBD1 (6 bases). Deletions cut 0 bases from V and 6 bases from J, with 12 bases between. Germline CDR1 and CDR2: GTSNPN and SVGIG (reference sequence). This CDR3 region has 15 residues. CDR3 DNA sequence: TGTGCCTGGAGTGTCCCGGACAGAGCTAATTCACCCCTCCACTTT. Translation gives CAWSVPDRANSPLHF. Complete variable domain (other parts from reference TRBV30 and TRBJ1-6): SQTIHQWPATLVQPVGSPLSLECTVEGTSNPNLYWYRQAAGRGLQLLFYSVGIGQISSEVPQNLSASRPQDRQFILSSKKLLLSDSGFYLCAWSVPDRANSPLHFGNGTRLTVT.

The chain is built from TRBV7-8 and TRBJ2-1; 10 nucleotides agree with TRBD2. CDR3 size: 14 residues. Germline CDR1 reads SGHVS; CDR2 reads FQNEAQ. Trimming at V came to 6 bases and at J to 3 bases, leaving 2 bases not matched to a gene. The chain's CDR3 is CASRLAGIYNEQFF. The CDR3 DNA sequence: TGTGCCAGCAGACTAGCGGGAATCTACAATGAGCAGTTCTTC.

As for this clone: Sequence at one end of the junction differs from germline and may be a read error. The chain combines TRBV7-7 with TRBJ2-5; maybe TRBD1 (5 bases). CDR3 length: 13 amino acids. Per germline, CDR1 SSHAT and CDR2 FNYEAQ (reference sequence). The DNA for the CDR3 is TGTGCTAGCAGCTTAGCAGGGAAAGAGACCCAGTACTTC. This sequence encodes CASSLAGKETQYF.